What follows describes a single T cell receptor (beta chain). The antigen remains undetermined. TCRdb reprocessed the RT-PCR reads with MiXCR, giving one entry per CDR3 protein. The sample lists around 150,000 distinct CDR3 sequences, about a tenth occurring once. These data come from a study of response to subunit inactivated influenza vaccine. The study, taken as a whole, reports: The authors put forward the suggestion that each seasonal influenza vaccination may bring in only a limited number of new T cells.

Trimming removed 6 bases from V and 2 bases from J; junction bases left unmatched: 5. The germline V gene encodes CDR1 MDHEN and CDR2 SYDVKM. The CDR3 totals 14 residues. The chain couples TRBV28 to TRBJ2-5; 8 bases are shared with TRBD1. The sequence derives from a man aged 50 or older who received an inactivated influenza vaccine. The specimen comprised non-naive T cells sorted from PBMCs, sampled 45 days after vaccination. The CDR3 sequence: CASRENRGQETQYF. CDR3 in DNA: TGTGCCAGCAGGGAAAACAGGGGGCAAGAGACCCAGTACTTC.